What follows is one T cell receptor (beta chain) and its context. CDR1 and CDR2 from the germline V gene are LNHDA and SQIVND (reference sequence). The V end was cut by 5 bases, the J end by 1 base, with 15 bases between. This CDR3 comprises 16 residues. Per the original data handling: Amplification of reference gene primers was used by the study to estimate nucleated cell counts. Some clones are missing from TCRdb's copy, which holds only in-frame ones; the method was immunoSEQ multiplex PCR. That table furnishes V, J and clone size, whereas the DNA furnished D and trimming. The sample contains some 300,000 clones, under 90% of which appear only once. The data derive from a study of blood T cell repertoires in COVID-19. Across the whole study: The United States, Italy and Spain were the sources of the acute and convalescent COVID-19 samples. T cells, B-cell-depleted T cells, or PBMCs provided the cDNA or gDNA that served as material.

Cohorts were determined from participant-reported clinical history. This receptor was identified in a woman aged 40 to 55 who had recovered from COVID-19. The source material was PBMCs or T cells enriched from blood (not recorded which). The rearrangement joins TRBV19 to TRBJ1-3, with D uncertain. CDR3 coding DNA: TGTGCCAGTAGTCTTGGAGGGCCGGGATCTGGAAACACCATATATTTT. Amino acids: CASSLGGPGSGNTIYF.